The 22 T cell receptor beta chains below were found in one sample sequenced in a study of regulatory T cells in long-lasting Graves disease. HTBI primers from iRepertoire and Arm-PCR of CDR3 regions yielded the TCR beta libraries. From the multiplex PCR reads, TCRdb called clonotypes with MiXCR, one entry per CDR3 protein. The sample holds a few hundred thousand distinct CDR3 sequences, about 15% seen once. Time point defined: newly diagnosed GD, antithyroid drugs for less than 3 months. RNA isolated from PBMCs was used to make the TCR library. Separately, the same data were catalogued under a study of T cells in Graves' hyperthyroidism and ophthalmopathy.

This specimen consisted of peripheral blood mononuclear cells (PBMCs), obtained at new diagnosis, from a patient treated with antithyroid drugs. These receptors all come from a woman aged 40 to 55 with Graves disease.

This clonotype was picked up a small number of times. This sequence joins TRBV5-8 and TRBJ2-7; D possibly matches TRBD1 or TRBD2 (5 bases each). The V and J ends lost 3 bases and 2 bases respectively, with 12 bases between them. Germline V CDR1 and CDR2: SGHTS, YDEGEE. This CDR3 is 14 amino acids long. CDR3: CASSSGPMAYEQYF. In DNA form, the CDR3 reads TGTGCCAGCAGCTCGGGACCGATGGCCTACGAGCAGTACTTC.

At least ten counts were recorded for this clonotype. The chain couples TRBV24-1 to TRBJ2-2, with 8 nucleotides matching TRBD2. Germline V lookup: CDR1 KGHDR, CDR2 SFDVKD. This CDR3 comprises 15 residues. Germline trimming cut 6 bases from V and 3 bases from J; bases unmatched to any gene: 5. Here the CDR3 DNA reads TGTGCCACCAGTCCGGGACTAGGGGACACCGGGGAGCTGTTTTTT. This codes for CATSPGLGDTGELFF.

In its sample, this clonotype was seen a few times. The chain combines TRBV28 with TRBJ1-5, with D perhaps TRBD1 (5 bases). Germline CDR1 reads MDHEN; CDR2 reads SYDVKM. The CDR3 sequence is 14 residues long. V dropped 6 bases and J dropped 5 bases, with 14 bases sitting between them. CDR3 protein: CASRSDGGYQPQHF. In nucleotides, the CDR3 is TGTGCCAGCAGATCGGACGGGGGTTATCAGCCCCAGCATTTT.

The sample holds a few counts of this clonotype. V gene TRBV29-1 combines with J gene TRBJ1-2; the D is unclear. V shed 4 bases and J shed 3 bases, with 9 bases lying between them. Germline loops: CDR1 SQVTM, CDR2 ANQGSEA. The CDR3 consists of 12 residues. CDR3 bases: TGCAGCGTTGTCAGGACGGACTATGGCTACACCTTC. Protein sequence: CSVVRTDYGYTF.

The chain couples TRBV29-1 to TRBJ2-1; D gene uncertain. This CDR3 comprises 15 residues. The V end lost 2 bases, the J end lost 3 bases, and 14 bases lay between the germline ends. Germline values: CDR1 SQVTM, CDR2 ANQGSEA. CDR3 nucleotides: TGCAGCGTTGAACCCAACCTAAATCACTACAATGAGCAGTTCTTC. Encoded protein: CSVEPNLNHYNEQFF.

This clonotype came up many times. V gene TRBV29-1 combines with J gene TRBJ2-3; 7 bases line up with TRBD2. The CDR3 covers 16 residues. V shed 7 bases and J 0 bases; nucleotides not matched to a gene: 13. Germline assignment: CDR1 SQVTM and CDR2 ANQGSEA. CDR3 sequence: CSARASSGPSTDTQYF. For the CDR3, the DNA is TGCAGCGCCCGGGCATCTAGCGGCCCTAGCACAGATACGCAGTATTTT.

At least ten counts were recorded for this clonotype. The rearrangement joins TRBV24-1 to TRBJ1-5, with 8 bases lining up with TRBD1. Germline V gene lookup returns CDR1 KGHDR and CDR2 SFDVKD. The CDR3 consists of 14 residues. J gave up 7 bases and V 4 bases, and 5 bases lay outside the gene matches. CDR3 DNA sequence: TGTGCCACCAGTGAACAGGGGGAATGGCAGCCCCAGCATTTT. As protein: CATSEQGEWQPQHF.

This clonotype was seen a handful of times. The CDR3 does not close with the conserved phenylalanine or tryptophan, likely indicating a read error. The chain couples TRBV20-1 to TRBJ2-7, with 8 bases identical to TRBD2. Looked up from germline, CDR1 is DFQATT and CDR2 is SNEGSKA (reference sequence). After removal of 2 bases from V and 2 bases from J, the junction contained 8 bases not matched to a gene. The CDR3 is 15 residues long. The CDR3 loop is CSARPRSGSTYEQYL. CDR3 nucleotides: TGCAGTGCTAGACCGCGGAGCGGGAGCACCTACGAGCAGTACCTC.

This chain connects TRBV28 to TRBJ2-3, with D perhaps TRBD2 (6 bases). The CDR3 length is 18 residues. V lost 1 base and J lost 1, with 18 bases in between. CDR1 is MDHEN, CDR2 SYDVKM, per germline. The CDR3 DNA is TGTGCCAGCAGTTTATATGGCGGGAACGGGTGGGGCACAGATACGCAGTATTTT. It encodes CASSLYGGNGWGTDTQYF.

This chain links TRBV4-3 with TRBJ2-1; the match to TRBD1 covers 7 bases. With V trimmed by 1 base and J by 7 bases, 7 bases remained unmatched. The V gene's germline CDR1 is LGHNA and CDR2 YSLEER. The CDR3 has 15 residues. CDR3: CASSQGFRGLNEQFF. DNA for the CDR3: TGCGCCAGCAGCCAAGGGTTTAGGGGGCTGAATGAGCAGTTCTTC.

This clonotype was counted ten times or more. The chain links TRBV12-3 or TRBV12-4 to TRBJ2-1; the match to TRBD2 covers 10 bases. Trimming cost V 7 bases and J 0 bases; bases outside gene matches: 9. CDR3 length: 17 amino acids. CDR3: CASIPGLASVSYNEQFF. CDR3 bases: TGTGCCAGCATTCCGGGACTAGCGTCGGTCTCCTACAATGAGCAGTTCTTC.

Many counts were recorded for this clonotype. The chain joins TRBV30 to TRBJ1-1; D is undetermined. CDR3 size: 11 residues. The V end lost 2 bases, the J end lost 7 bases, and 8 bases lay between the germline ends. The germline V gene has CDR1 GTSNPN and CDR2 SVGIG (reference sequence). The CDR3 region is CAWSLADEAFF. DNA of the CDR3: TGTGCCTGGAGTTTGGCGGATGAAGCTTTCTTT.

This clonotype was found many times. The chain employs TRBV29-1 and TRBJ1-2; TRBD1 agrees at 9 bases. V was pared by 3 bases and J by 6 bases, with 2 bases of the junction left unmatched. Germline-derived CDR1 and CDR2 are SQVTM and ANQGSEA. The CDR3 is 12 residues long. The CDR3 spells CSVEDRGHGYTF. CDR3 DNA: TGCAGCGTTGAGGACAGGGGTCATGGCTACACCTTC.

This clonotype has only a few counts. V and J are TRBV6-1 and TRBJ2-1; D not resolved. Germline CDR1 and CDR2: MNHNS and SASEGT. The ends were cut back, 5 bases at V and 7 bases at J, with 12 bases in the middle. CDR3 length equals 13 residues. The CDR3 DNA follows: TGTGCCAGCAGTCGGCCCGCGGCAAATGAGCAGTTCTTC. As protein: CASSRPAANEQFF.

This rearrangement joins TRBV27 to TRBJ1-1; D unclear. Germline V gives CDR1 MNHEY, CDR2 SMNVEV (reference sequence). The CDR3 contains 15 residues. Trimming left V 2 bases short and J 2 bases short, with 12 bases between. The CDR3 spells CASSLIGVVNTEAFF. In nucleotides, the CDR3 is TGTGCCAGCAGTTTAATCGGGGTAGTCAACACTGAAGCTTTCTTT.

The chain combines TRBV7-9 with TRBJ1-5; a weak D match, TRBD1 (5 bases). Germline CDR1 and CDR2: SEHNR and FQNEAQ (reference sequence). This CDR3 contains 14 residues. V was trimmed by 1 base and J by 11 bases, leaving 15 bases between them. The CDR3 DNA sequence: TGTGCCAGCAGCTTAGGGGGTTTTGGGGCAGCCCAGCATTTT. Its protein product is CASSLGGFGAAQHF.

This clonotype was detected only a few times. This sequence joins TRBV5-1 and TRBJ1-2, with unresolved D. The CDR3 extends over 12 amino acids. Trimming cost V 0 bases and J 10 bases, with 10 bases left between them. Germline-derived CDR1 and CDR2 are SGHRS and YFSETQ. CDR3 sequence (DNA): TGCGCCAGCAGCTTGGTGGGTAGATACTACACCTTC. Its translation is CASSLVGRYYTF.

This clonotype was counted at least ten times. The chain couples TRBV11-3 to TRBJ2-7; D possibly corresponds to TRBD2 (6 bases). The CDR3 consists of 15 residues. Germline V gene sequence: CDR1 SGHNT, CDR2 YENEEA. The V end lost 2 bases, the J end lost 3 bases, and 14 bases lay between the germline ends. The chain's CDR3 is CASSLFGGAGYEQYF. The DNA for the CDR3 is TGTGCCAGCAGCTTATTCGGGGGAGCAGGCTACGAGCAGTACTTC.

This clonotype was counted many times. The chain couples TRBV7-2 to TRBJ2-5; 8 bases agree with TRBD2. This CDR3 is 14 amino acids long. CDR1 and CDR2 from the germline V gene are SGHTA and FQGNSA. V shed 3 bases, J shed 2 bases, and the junction held 2 bases outside the gene matches. The CDR3 nucleotides read TGTGCCAGCAGCTTCTCTAGCGGGCAAGAGACCCAGTACTTC. Translating gives CASSFSSGQETQYF.

In its sample, this clonotype was seen many times. At one of its ends the junction is not consistent with the germline gene, which may arise from a read error. CDR3 coding DNA: TGTGCCAGCAGTGTTCTGTGGGAATCGAAATACGCGCAGTACTTC. This codes for CASSVLWESKYAQYF. The gene calls are TRBV6-1 and TRBJ2-7; D remains unclear. Germline V lookup: CDR1 MNHNS, CDR2 SASEGT. The CDR3 loop spans 15 amino acids.

This clonotype has ten or more counts. The rearrangement uses TRBV12-3 or TRBV12-4 and TRBJ1-4, with no clear D. Trimming left V 11 bases short and J 2 bases short, with 15 bases between. This CDR3 region has 14 residues. CDR3 loop: CAGREGWTNEKLFF. The DNA for the CDR3 is TGTGCCGGACGGGAGGGCTGGACTAATGAAAAACTGTTTTTT.

The chain links TRBV29-1 to TRBJ2-5; 9 bases line up with TRBD2. The junction had 7 bases not matched to a gene; V was cut back by 6 bases and J by 2 bases. Germline CDR1 is SQVTM and CDR2 is ANQGSEA. The CDR3 totals 14 residues. CDR3 DNA: TGCAGCGTCCAAGCGGGGGGATCTCAAGAGACCCAGTACTTC. Protein sequence: CSVQAGGSQETQYF. The whole variable domain, filled in from reference TRBV29-1 and TRBJ2-5, reads SAVISQKPSRDICQRGTSLTIQCQVDSQVTMMFWYRQQPGQSLTLIATANQGSEATYESGFVIDKFPISRPNLTFSTLTVSNMSPEDSSIYLCSVQAGGSQETQYFGPGTRLLVL.